The clone carrying this T cell receptor (beta chain) was observed a few times. Measured with immunoSEQ multiplex PCR; TCRdb has only the in-frame clones, and not every one. The repertoire includes 330,000 or so clones, 87% of them detected once, and approximately 9.4% sits in the top ten. The sample comes from a study of blood T cell repertoires in COVID-19. V was clipped by 1 base and J by 5 bases; unmatched bases: 5. Germline values: CDR1 KGHSH, CDR2 LQKENI. The CDR3 contains 15 residues. This TCR derives from a man younger than 45 with COVID-19, enrolled during active disease. The chain employs TRBV18 and TRBJ2-7; TRBD1 matches at 10 bases. Sequencing was performed on peripheral blood. The CDR3 DNA follows: TGTGCCAGCTCACCACGGGACAGGGGAATGCACGAGCAGTACTTC. Protein: CASSPRDRGMHEQYF.